The 3 T cell receptor beta chains given below trace back to one sample, sequenced in a study of shared clonotypes between healthy human individuals. Data came from immunoSEQ multiplex PCR; TCRdb stores just in-frame clones and leaves some out. The sample yields some 700,000 clones, roughly 91% seen once. Sequencing input: memory CD8+ T cells from PBMCs. Regarding subset: CD45RO+ cells pooled with CCR7-negative TemRA cells. All receptors derive from a man in his late teens or twenties in good health. Some clones in this sample may be carry-over from other donors' samples.

This clone occurred once. As DNA, the CDR3 is TGTGCCAGCAGCGTCCAGGAAGGTGGCTATGGCTACACCTTC. It yields the protein CASSVQEGGYGYTF. This chain links TRBV13 with TRBJ1-2, with D unresolved. Trimming cost V 5 bases and J 4 bases, with 14 bases left between them. The CDR3 covers 14 residues. CDR1 is PRHDT, CDR2 FYEKMQ, per germline (reference sequence).

This clone has just one count. The chain joins TRBV7-9 to TRBJ2-7; no clear D. The length of the CDR3 is 13 residues. V gave up 5 bases and J gave up 3 bases, with 11 bases separating them. The germline CDR1 and CDR2 sequences are SEHNR and FQNEAQ (reference sequence). The CDR3 reads CASSLDRFYEQYF. The CDR3 DNA sequence: TGTGCCAGCAGCCTTGACCGATTCTACGAGCAGTACTTC.

The genes are TRBV7-8 and TRBJ2-7, with D possibly matching TRBD1 (6 bases). The ends were cut back, 6 bases at V and 1 base at J, with 16 bases in the middle. The length of the CDR3 is 15 residues. CDR1 is SGHVS, CDR2 FQNEAQ, per germline. For the CDR3, the DNA is TGTGCCAGCAGAAAAAAGGGGGTCCCTTCCTACGAGCAGTACTTC. Its protein product is CASRKKGVPSYEQYF.